A selection of T cell receptor beta chains follows, all from one sample in a study of identical twins. MiXCR was run by TCRdb on the 5' RACE reads, yielding one entry per CDR3 protein. This sample has 240,000 or so distinct CDR3 sequences, with 5.5% to 7% found just once. These data were also filed under a second study, of yellow fever vaccine responses in identical twins.

The specimen sequenced was memory (CD45RO+) T cells sorted from blood. These receptors were collected from a woman in her late teens or twenties in good health. Both conserved end residues are part of each CDR3. D genes are given only for firm matches. Not all rows give a size; the values are once, few, many and, for expanded clones, a class.

>TRBD1|.|TRBJ1-6|TRBV2
TGTGCCAGCCGACAGGGGGCATCCTATAATTCACCCCTCCACTTT
CASRQGASYNSPLHF
>.|.|TRBJ2-3|TRBV11-2
TGTGCCAGCAGCTTCATGCGGACGGGGGACACAGATACGCAGTATTTT
CASSFMRTGDTDTQYF
>.|many|TRBJ1-1|TRBV24-1
TGTGCCACCAGTGACAGCCTGAACACTGAAGCTTTCTTT
CATSDSLNTEAFF
>.|few|TRBJ1-1|TRBV28
TGTGCCAGCAGTCAAGGACAGTATGAAGCTTTCTTT
CASSQGQYEAFF
>.|many|TRBJ2-1|TRBV20-1
TGCAGTGCAGAACAGGGCATACAGGCCAATGAGCAGTTCTTC
CSAEQGIQANEQFF
>.|.|TRBJ2-2|TRBV7-8
TGTGCCAGCAGCTTTATTCACACCGGGGAGCTGTTTTTT
CASSFIHTGELFF
>TRBD1|few|TRBJ1-4|TRBV7-9
TGTGCCAGCAGCTTAGAGGACAGGGCAACTAATGAAAAACTGTTTTTT
CASSLEDRATNEKLFF
>TRBD2|.|TRBJ2-1|TRBV6-1
TGTGCCAGCAGTGAATCTAGCGGGAGTTTCAATGAGCAGTTCTTC
CASSESSGSFNEQFF
>TRBD1|many|TRBJ2-1|TRBV6-5
TGTGCCAGCAGTTACAGGGGACAGGGCCCCTACAATGAGCAGTTCTTC
CASSYRGQGPYNEQFF
>.|few|TRBJ1-5|TRBV7-2
TGTGCCAGCAGCTTATTTGGCAGGGGCCAGCCCCAGCATTTT
CASSLFGRGQPQHF
>.|.|TRBJ1-1|TRBV12-3/TRBV12-4
TGTGCCAGCAGTTTTCTGGGACATATGAACACTGAAGCTTTCTTT
CASSFLGHMNTEAFF
>TRBD2|.|TRBJ2-1|TRBV11-1
TGTGCCAGCAGCTTAGCGCCTAGCGGTTTTATCTACAATGAGCAGTTCTTC
CASSLAPSGFIYNEQFF
>.|.|TRBJ1-4|TRBV24-1
TGTGCCACCAGTTCTGGTAAAAGCCTTAATGAAAAACTGTTTTTT
CATSSGKSLNEKLFF
>.|few|TRBJ1-2|TRBV7-9
TGTGCCAGCAGCTTAGTCCAGAGTTTCAAAGCCTATGGCTACACCTTC
CASSLVQSFKAYGYTF
>.|many|TRBJ1-3|TRBV12-3/TRBV12-4
TGTGCCAGCAATTCCGGGCCGGTGACTGGAAACACCATATATTTT
CASNSGPVTGNTIYF
>.|many|TRBJ2-1|TRBV5-1
TGCGCCAGCAGCTTTAACGGCGCAGGAGGGTTCTTC
CASSFNGAGGFF
>.|few|TRBJ1-2|TRBV6-1
TGTGCCAGCACTACAGAAGGCTACACCTTC
CASTTEGYTF
>.|.|TRBJ2-7|TRBV10-1
TGCGCCAGCAGTGAGCAATCGACCGCCGACTACGAGCAGTACTTC
CASSEQSTADYEQYF
>.|few|TRBJ1-3|TRBV11-2
TGTGCCAGCAGCTCGCAGGGCTCTGGAAACACCATATATTTT
CASSSQGSGNTIYF
>TRBD2|many|TRBJ2-1|TRBV5-1
TGCGCCAGCAGTTTCGCTAGCGGGATTGTTATCGGTGAGCAGTTCTTC
CASSFASGIVIGEQFF
>.|many|TRBJ2-1|TRBV5-1
TGCGCCAGCAGTCGAGGAAATAGCGGAGGAGGGGATGAGCAGTTCTTC
CASSRGNSGGGDEQFF
>.|few|TRBJ2-5|TRBV27
TGTGCCAGCAGGGCAAGGGGGGGCGGCCAAGAGACCCAGTACTTC
CASRARGGGQETQYF
>.|.|TRBJ2-3|TRBV6-2/TRBV6-3
TGTGCCAGCAGTCCCCGGGACTTTGACACAGATACGCAGTATTTT
CASSPRDFDTDTQYF
>.|.|TRBJ1-5|TRBV7-8
TGTGCCAGCAACCCCCTCGGGGGAAAGCCCCAGCATTTT
CASNPLGGKPQHF
>.|few|TRBJ2-1|TRBV11-2
TGTGCCAGCAGCTTAGTCATGACAGTAAATGAGCAGTTCTTC
CASSLVMTVNEQFF
>.|.|TRBJ1-1|TRBV18
TGTGCCAGCTCACCTCCGGCGGGAGCTGAAGCTTTCTTT
CASSPPAGAEAFF
>TRBD2|many|TRBJ2-3|TRBV12-3/TRBV12-4
TGTGCCAGCAGTCATAGCGGGAGTCGCACAGATACGCAGTATTTT
CASSHSGSRTDTQYF
>TRBD2|.|TRBJ2-1|TRBV5-1
TGCGCCAGTCGAGGAGCGGGAGGCTACAATGAGCAGTTCTTC
CASRGAGGYNEQFF
>.|few|TRBJ2-5|TRBV6-5
TGTGCCAGCAGTTACTCGACCGGAAAAGAGACCCAGTACTTC
CASSYSTGKETQYF
>.|many|TRBJ2-2|TRBV5-1
TGCGCCAGCAGCCGGGACTCCGCGAACACCGGGGAGCTGTTTTTT
CASSRDSANTGELFF
>.|many|TRBJ1-2|TRBV5-6
TGTGCCAGCAGCGAAGCCGGGACTTATGGCTACACCTTC
CASSEAGTYGYTF
>.|few|TRBJ2-3|TRBV6-2/TRBV6-3
TGTGCCAGCAGTTACATAGGAGGGGGGGGCGCGGATACGCAGTATTTT
CASSYIGGGGADTQYF
>TRBD1|once|TRBJ2-7|TRBV2
TGTGCCAGTACTTCACAGGGGGCTGGTAAGGAGCAGTACTTC
CASTSQGAGKEQYF
>TRBD2|few|TRBJ2-3|TRBV6-1
TGTGCCAGCAGGGAAACACCGGGACTAGGAACAGATACGCAGTATTTT
CASRETPGLGTDTQYF
>.|.|TRBJ1-6|TRBV20-1
TGCAGTCTGAGTGGGGCCTATAATTCACCCCTCCACTTT
CSLSGAYNSPLHF
>.|few|TRBJ1-2|TRBV6-4
TGTGCCAGCAGCCCGGGAGGGGACTATGGCTACACCTTC
CASSPGGDYGYTF
>.|.|TRBJ2-2|TRBV11-2
TGTGCCAGCAGCTTTGGTCAGGGATATGGAACGAACACCGGGGAGCTGTTTTTT
CASSFGQGYGTNTGELFF
>TRBD1|few|TRBJ2-5|TRBV15
TGTGCCACCAGCAGACAAAAGACAGGGGTCGAGACCCAGTACTTC
CATSRQKTGVETQYF
>.|few|TRBJ2-5|TRBV6-1
TGTGCCAGCAAAAGGCAGGGAGGAGAGACCCAGTACTTC
CASKRQGGETQYF
>.|.|TRBJ2-2|TRBV5-1
TGCGCCAGCAGCTTGATGACCCGCTCCCCCGGGGAGCTGTTTTTT
CASSLMTRSPGELFF
>.|many|TRBJ1-1|TRBV15
TGTGCCACCAGCAGAGATTTGATGAACACTGAAGCTTTCTTT
CATSRDLMNTEAFF
>.|.|TRBJ2-7|TRBV20-1
TGCAGTGCTAGCCCCCCTGGGGAAATCTACGAGCAGTACTTC
CSASPPGEIYEQYF
>.|few|TRBJ2-5|TRBV12-3/TRBV12-4
TGTGCCAGCAGTCCGGAGGGCAAGACCCAGTACTTC
CASSPEGKTQYF
>TRBD2|many|TRBJ2-1|TRBV5-1
TGCGCCAGCAGCGCAAGCGGGAGGGCTAGTGAGCAGTTCTTC
CASSASGRASEQFF
>TRBD2|few|TRBJ2-7|TRBV19
TGTGCCAGTAGTGGACTAGCGGGGAATGAAGAGCAGTACTTC
CASSGLAGNEEQYF
>TRBD2|many|TRBJ2-3|TRBV24-1
TGTGCCACCAGTGATTCGGGGGCTAGCGGGATCCTCGATACGCAGTATTTT
CATSDSGASGILDTQYF
>.|.|TRBJ2-5|TRBV25-1
TGTGCCAGCAGTGTCTACCAGGGATGGGGATGGCAAGAGACCCAGTACTTC
CASSVYQGWGWQETQYF
>TRBD1|few|TRBJ2-1|TRBV5-5
TGTGCCAGCAGCTTAAGGGGACAGGGGGTCAATGAGCAGTTCTTC
CASSLRGQGVNEQFF
>TRBD2|.|TRBJ2-7|TRBV7-3
TGTGCCAGCGCGACTAGCGGGAACTCCTACGAGCAGTACTTC
CASATSGNSYEQYF
>.|.|TRBJ2-1|TRBV5-4
TGTGCCAGCAGCCAGGGGACTTACAATGAGCAGTTCTTC
CASSQGTYNEQFF
>.|many|TRBJ1-5|TRBV7-2
TGTGCCAGCAGAGGGGTTTTAGGCAATCAGCCCCAGCATTTT
CASRGVLGNQPQHF
>TRBD2|.|TRBJ2-7|TRBV7-6
TGTGCCAGCAGCTCGCTAGCGGGAGTAGGTTACGAGCAGTACTTC
CASSSLAGVGYEQYF
>.|.|TRBJ2-1|TRBV3-1
TGTGCCAGCAGCCTCGAGAAGGAGCAGTTCTTC
CASSLEKEQFF
>TRBD1|.|TRBJ2-5|TRBV5-1
TGCGCCAGCAGCCGGAACAGGGGGAGCGGGGAGACCCAGTACTTC
CASSRNRGSGETQYF
>.|.|TRBJ2-1|TRBV5-4
TGTGCCAGCAGCTTTAGGAGGGCCGCCTACAATGAGCAGTTCTTC
CASSFRRAAYNEQFF
>TRBD2|many|TRBJ2-3|TRBV5-1
TGCGCCAGCAGCAACCCTAGCGGGAGGGGCACAGATACGCAGTATTTT
CASSNPSGRGTDTQYF
>TRBD1|.|TRBJ2-1|TRBV24-1
TGTGCCACCAGTGATTCCCCCCCCCGGGACAGGGCGAATGAGCAGTTCTTC
CATSDSPPRDRANEQFF
>TRBD1|many|TRBJ2-2|TRBV5-1
TGCGCCAGCAAACTGGGACAGGGGATCAACACCGGGGAGCTGTTTTTT
CASKLGQGINTGELFF
>TRBD2|.|TRBJ2-1|TRBV7-6
TGTGCCAGCAGCTTAGGAGGCGGGAGGGCGTCCTACAATGAGCAGTTCTTC
CASSLGGGRASYNEQFF
>TRBD2|.|TRBJ2-1|TRBV15
TGTGCCACCAGCAGGGATCTGGGGACGGGAGGGAACAATGAGCAGTTCTTC
CATSRDLGTGGNNEQFF